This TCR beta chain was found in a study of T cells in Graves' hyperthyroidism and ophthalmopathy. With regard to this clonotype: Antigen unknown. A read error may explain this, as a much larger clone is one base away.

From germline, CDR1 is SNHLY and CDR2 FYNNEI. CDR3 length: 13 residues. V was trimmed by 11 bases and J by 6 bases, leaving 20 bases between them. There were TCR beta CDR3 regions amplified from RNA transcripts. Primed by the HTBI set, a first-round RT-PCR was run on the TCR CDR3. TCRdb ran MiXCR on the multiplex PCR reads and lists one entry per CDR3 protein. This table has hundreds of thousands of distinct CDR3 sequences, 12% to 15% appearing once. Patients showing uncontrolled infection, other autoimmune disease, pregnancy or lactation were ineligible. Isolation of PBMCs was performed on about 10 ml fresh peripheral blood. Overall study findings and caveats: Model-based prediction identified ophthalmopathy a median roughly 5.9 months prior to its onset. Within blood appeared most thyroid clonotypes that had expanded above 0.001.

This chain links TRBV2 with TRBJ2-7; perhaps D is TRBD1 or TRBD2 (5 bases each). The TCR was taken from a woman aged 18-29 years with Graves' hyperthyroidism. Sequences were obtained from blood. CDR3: CAGTPPAGTEQYF. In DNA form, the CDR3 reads TGTGCCGGCACTCCTCCCGCAGGGACCGAGCAGTACTTC.